This T cell receptor beta chain was observed in a study of CD8 T cells in ankylosing spondylitis. Study-level points and caveats: What seemed typical of ankylosing spondylitis blood was a TCR beta motif built from 7 or 8 highly homologous variants.

Each CDR3 protein is one row after TCRdb ran MiXCR on the 5' RACE reads. The sample carries about 240,000 distinct CDR3 sequences, approximately 7.6% recorded once. This clonotype has a count of ten or more. Its antigen is unidentified. CDR1 DFQATT and CDR2 SNEGSKA come from the germline V gene (reference sequence). The CDR3 runs 15 residues. Trimming removed 5 bases from V and 3 bases from J; junction bases left unmatched: 8. The receptor was isolated from a female donor with ankylosing spondylitis or in good health (not recorded which). The chain joins TRBV20-1 to TRBJ2-3, with 10 positions matching TRBD2. The sample taken for sequencing was blood, either unsorted or a sorted T cell fraction (not recorded which). The CDR3 reads CSAEAGGPGTDTQYF. CDR3 nucleotide sequence: TGCAGTGCTGAAGCGGGAGGGCCGGGAACAGATACGCAGTATTTT.